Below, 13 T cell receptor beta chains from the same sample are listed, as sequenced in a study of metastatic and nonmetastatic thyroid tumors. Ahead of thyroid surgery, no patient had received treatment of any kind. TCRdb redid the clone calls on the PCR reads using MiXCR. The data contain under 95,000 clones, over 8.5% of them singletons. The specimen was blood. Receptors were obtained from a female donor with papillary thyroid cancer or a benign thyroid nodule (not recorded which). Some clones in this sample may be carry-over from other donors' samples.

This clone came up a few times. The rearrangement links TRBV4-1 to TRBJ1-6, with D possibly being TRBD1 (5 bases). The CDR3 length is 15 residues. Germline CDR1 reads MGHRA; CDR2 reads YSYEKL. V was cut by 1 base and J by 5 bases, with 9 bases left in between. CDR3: CASSQGQTDNSPLHF. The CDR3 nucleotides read TGCGCCAGCAGCCAAGGTCAGACAGATAATTCACCCCTCCACTTT.

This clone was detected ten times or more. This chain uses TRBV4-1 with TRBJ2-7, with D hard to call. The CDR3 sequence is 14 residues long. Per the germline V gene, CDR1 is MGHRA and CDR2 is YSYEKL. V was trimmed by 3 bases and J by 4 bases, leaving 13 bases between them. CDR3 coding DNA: TGCGCCAGCAGCCACGACCCCTGGCTTTACGAGCAGTACTTC. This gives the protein CASSHDPWLYEQYF.

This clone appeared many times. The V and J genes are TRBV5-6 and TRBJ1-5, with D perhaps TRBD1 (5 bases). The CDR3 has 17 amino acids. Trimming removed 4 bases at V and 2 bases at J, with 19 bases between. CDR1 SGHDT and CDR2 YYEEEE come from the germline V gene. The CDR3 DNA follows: TGTGCCAGCAGCGCAACGAGGCTAGGGGAGGGCAATCAGCCCCAGCATTTT. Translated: CASSATRLGEGNQPQHF.

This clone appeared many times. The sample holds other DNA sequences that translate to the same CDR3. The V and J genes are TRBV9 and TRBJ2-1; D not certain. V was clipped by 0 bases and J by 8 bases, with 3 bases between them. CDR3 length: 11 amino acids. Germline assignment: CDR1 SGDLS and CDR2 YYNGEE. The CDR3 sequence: CASSVEYEQFF. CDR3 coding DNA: TGTGCCAGCAGCGTAGAGTATGAGCAGTTCTTC.

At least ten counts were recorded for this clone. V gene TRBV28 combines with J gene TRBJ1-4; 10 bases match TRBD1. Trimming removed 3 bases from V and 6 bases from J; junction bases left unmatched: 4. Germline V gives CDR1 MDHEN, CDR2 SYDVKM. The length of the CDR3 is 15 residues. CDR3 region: CASSLAGTGDEKLFF. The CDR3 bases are TGTGCCAGCAGTTTGGCCGGGACAGGGGATGAAAAACTGTTTTTT. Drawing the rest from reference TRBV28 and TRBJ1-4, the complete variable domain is DVKVTQSSRYLVKRTGEKVFLECVQDMDHENMFWYRQDPGLGLRLIYFSYDVKMKEKGDIPEGYSVSREKKERFSLILESASTNQTSMYLCASSLAGTGDEKLFFGSGTQLSVL.

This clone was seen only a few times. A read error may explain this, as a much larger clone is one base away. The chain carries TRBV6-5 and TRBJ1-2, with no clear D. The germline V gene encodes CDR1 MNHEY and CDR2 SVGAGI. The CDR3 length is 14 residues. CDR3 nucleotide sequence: TGTGCCGGCAGTTACTCGAAAGGGATCTATGGCTACACCTTC. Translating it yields CAGSYSKGIYGYTF.

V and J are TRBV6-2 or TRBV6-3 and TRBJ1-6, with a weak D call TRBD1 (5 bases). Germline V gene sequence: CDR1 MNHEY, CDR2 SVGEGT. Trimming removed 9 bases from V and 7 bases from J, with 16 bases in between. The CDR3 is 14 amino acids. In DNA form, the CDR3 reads TGTGCCAGTAGTCCTCGGGGGAACAATTCACCCCTCCACTTT. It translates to CASSPRGNNSPLHF.

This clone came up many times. CDR3 sequence (DNA): TGCAGTGCCACTCTTAGACAGGGGCGGAACACCGGGGAGCTGTTTTTT. Protein sequence: CSATLRQGRNTGELFF. This chain uses TRBV20-1 with TRBJ2-2; TRBD1 matches at 8 bases. This CDR3 is 16 amino acids long. CDR1 is DFQATT, CDR2 SNEGSKA, per germline (reference sequence). The trim removed 6 bases at V and 1 base at J, leaving 10 bases unmatched.

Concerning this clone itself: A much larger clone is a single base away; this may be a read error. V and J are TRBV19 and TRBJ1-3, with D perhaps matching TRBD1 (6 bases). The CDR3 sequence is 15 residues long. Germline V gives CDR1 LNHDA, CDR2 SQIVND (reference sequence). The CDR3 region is CASSFPTGGGNIIYF. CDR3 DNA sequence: TGTGCCAGTAGTTTTCCGACAGGAGGGGGAAACATCATATATTTT.

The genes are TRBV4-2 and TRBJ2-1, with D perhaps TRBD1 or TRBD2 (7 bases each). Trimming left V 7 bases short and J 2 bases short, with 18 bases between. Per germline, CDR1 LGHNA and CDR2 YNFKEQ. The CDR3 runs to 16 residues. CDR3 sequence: CASTRGGGQPYNEQFF. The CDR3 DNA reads TGTGCCAGCACCCGGGGAGGGGGACAGCCCTACAATGAGCAGTTCTTC.

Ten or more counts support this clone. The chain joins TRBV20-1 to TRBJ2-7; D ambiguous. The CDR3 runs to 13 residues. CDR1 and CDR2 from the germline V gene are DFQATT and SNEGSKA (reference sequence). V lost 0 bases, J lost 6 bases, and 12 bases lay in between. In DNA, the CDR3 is TGCAGTGCTAGAGATGTGGTGATTGGCGAGCAGTACTTC. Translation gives CSARDVVIGEQYF.

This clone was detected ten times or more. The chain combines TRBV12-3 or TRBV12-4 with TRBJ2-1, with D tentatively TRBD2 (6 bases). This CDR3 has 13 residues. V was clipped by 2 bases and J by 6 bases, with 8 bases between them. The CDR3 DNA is TGTGCCAGCAGTTTACTAGCGAGCAATGAGCAGTTCTTC. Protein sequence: CASSLLASNEQFF.

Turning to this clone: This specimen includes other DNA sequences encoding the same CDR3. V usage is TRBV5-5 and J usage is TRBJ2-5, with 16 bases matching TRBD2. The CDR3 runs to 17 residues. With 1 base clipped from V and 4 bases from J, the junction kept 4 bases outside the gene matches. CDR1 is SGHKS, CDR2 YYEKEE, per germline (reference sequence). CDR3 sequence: CASSLRGLAGGPETQYF. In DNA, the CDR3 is TGTGCCAGCAGCTTGAGGGGACTAGCGGGGGGGCCAGAGACCCAGTACTTC.